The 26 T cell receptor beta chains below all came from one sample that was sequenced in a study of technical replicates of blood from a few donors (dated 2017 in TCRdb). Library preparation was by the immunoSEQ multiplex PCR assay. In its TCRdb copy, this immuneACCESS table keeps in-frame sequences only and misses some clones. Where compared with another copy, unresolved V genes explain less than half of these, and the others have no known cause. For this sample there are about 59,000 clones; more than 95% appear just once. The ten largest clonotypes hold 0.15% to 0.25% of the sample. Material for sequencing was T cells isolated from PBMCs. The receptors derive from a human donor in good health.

The CDR3 is CASSLSLGQGIGEQYF. In nucleotides, the CDR3 is TGTGCCAGCAGTTTATCCCTGGGACAGGGCATCGGTGAGCAGTACTTC. The V gene is TRBV27, the J gene TRBJ2-7; TRBD1 agrees at 9 bases. The CDR3 length is 16 residues. The germline CDR1 and CDR2 sequences are MNHEY and SMNVEV (reference sequence). The V and J ends lost 0 bases and 7 bases, in that order; junction bases with no gene match: 10.

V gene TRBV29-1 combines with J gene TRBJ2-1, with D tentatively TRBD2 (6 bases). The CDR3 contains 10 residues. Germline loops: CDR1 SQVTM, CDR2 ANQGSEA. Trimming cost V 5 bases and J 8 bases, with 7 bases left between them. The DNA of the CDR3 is TGCAGCGTTTGGGGGGATGAGCAGTTCTTC. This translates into CSVWGDEQFF.

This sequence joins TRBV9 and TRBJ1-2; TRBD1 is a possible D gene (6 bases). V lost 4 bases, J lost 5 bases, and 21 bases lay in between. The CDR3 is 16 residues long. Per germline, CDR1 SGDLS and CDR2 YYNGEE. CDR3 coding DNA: TGTGCCAGCAGCCCAACCCCGACAGGCGGCCGGTATGGCTACACCTTC. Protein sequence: CASSPTPTGGRYGYTF.

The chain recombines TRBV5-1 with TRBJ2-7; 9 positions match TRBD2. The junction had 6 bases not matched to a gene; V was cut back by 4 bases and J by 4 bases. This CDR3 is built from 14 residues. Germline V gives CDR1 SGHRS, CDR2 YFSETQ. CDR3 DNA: TGCGCCAGCAGCATTTATAGCGGGAGTTACGAGCAGTACTTC. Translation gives CASSIYSGSYEQYF.

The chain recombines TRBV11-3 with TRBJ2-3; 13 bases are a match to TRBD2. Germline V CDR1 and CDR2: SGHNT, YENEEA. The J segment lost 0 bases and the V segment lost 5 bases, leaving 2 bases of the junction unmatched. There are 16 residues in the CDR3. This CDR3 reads CASSPGLAGSTDTQYF. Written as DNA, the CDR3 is TGTGCCAGCAGCCCGGGACTAGCGGGAAGCACAGATACGCAGTATTTT.

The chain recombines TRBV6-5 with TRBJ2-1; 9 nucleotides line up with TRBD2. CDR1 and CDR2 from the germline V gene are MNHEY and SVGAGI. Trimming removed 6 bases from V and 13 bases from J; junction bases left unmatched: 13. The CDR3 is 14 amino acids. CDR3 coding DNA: TGTGCCAGCAGGGGTACGGGGACTAGCAGACAACAGTTCTTC. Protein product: CASRGTGTSRQQFF.

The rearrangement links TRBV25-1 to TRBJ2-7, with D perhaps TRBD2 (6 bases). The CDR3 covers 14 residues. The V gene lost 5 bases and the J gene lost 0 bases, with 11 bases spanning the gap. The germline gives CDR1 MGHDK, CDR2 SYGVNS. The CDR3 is CASSTGVVSYEQYF. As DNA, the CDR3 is TGTGCCAGCAGTACGGGAGTAGTCTCCTACGAGCAGTACTTC.

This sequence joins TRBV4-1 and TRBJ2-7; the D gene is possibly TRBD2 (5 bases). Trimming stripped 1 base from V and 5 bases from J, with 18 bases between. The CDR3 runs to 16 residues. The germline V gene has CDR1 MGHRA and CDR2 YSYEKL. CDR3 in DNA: TGCGCCAGCAGCCAAGGACCCCAGATTCTAGCAGACGAGCAGTACTTC. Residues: CASSQGPQILADEQYF.

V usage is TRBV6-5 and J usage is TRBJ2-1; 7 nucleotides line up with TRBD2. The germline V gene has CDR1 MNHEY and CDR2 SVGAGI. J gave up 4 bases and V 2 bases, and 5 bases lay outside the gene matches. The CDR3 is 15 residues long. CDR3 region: CASSYVAGVYNEQFF. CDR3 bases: TGTGCCAGCAGTTACGTAGCGGGTGTATACAATGAGCAGTTCTTC.

The CDR3 is CASSSPGNNQPQHF. In DNA form, the CDR3 reads TGTGCCAGCAGCTCGCCAGGGAACAATCAGCCCCAGCATTTT. This chain uses TRBV11-3 with TRBJ1-5; a possible D gene is TRBD1 (5 bases). The CDR3 sequence is 14 residues long. Germline lookup yields CDR1 SGHNT and CDR2 YENEEA. V was pared by 4 bases and J by 3 bases, with 10 bases between.

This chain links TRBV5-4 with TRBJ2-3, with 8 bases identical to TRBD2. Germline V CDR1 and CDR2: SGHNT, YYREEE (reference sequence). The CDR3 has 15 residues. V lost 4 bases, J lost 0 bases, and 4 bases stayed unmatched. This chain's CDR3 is CASSISGTSTDTQYF. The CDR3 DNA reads TGTGCCAGCAGCATTAGCGGGACTAGCACAGATACGCAGTATTTT.

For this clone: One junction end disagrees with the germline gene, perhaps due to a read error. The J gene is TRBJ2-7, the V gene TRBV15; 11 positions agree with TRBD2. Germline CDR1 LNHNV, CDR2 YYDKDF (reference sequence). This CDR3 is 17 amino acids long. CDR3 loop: CATSTYFSGRASDEQYF. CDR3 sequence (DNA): TGTGCCACCAGCACTTACTTTAGCGGGAGGGCCTCCGACGAGCAGTACTTC.

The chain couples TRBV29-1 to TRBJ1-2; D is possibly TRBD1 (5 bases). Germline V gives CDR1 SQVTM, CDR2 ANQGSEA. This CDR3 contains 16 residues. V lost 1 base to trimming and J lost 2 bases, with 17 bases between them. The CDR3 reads CSVEGLEQGRNYGYTF. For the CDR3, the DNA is TGCAGCGTTGAAGGCCTTGAGCAGGGCCGAAACTATGGCTACACCTTC.

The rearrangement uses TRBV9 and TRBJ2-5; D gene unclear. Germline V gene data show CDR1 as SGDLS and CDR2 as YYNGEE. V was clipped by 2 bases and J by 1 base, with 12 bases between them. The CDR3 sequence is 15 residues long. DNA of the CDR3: TGTGCCAGCAGCGTTTCCGGAGCAGTCCAAGAGACCCAGTACTTC. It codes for CASSVSGAVQETQYF. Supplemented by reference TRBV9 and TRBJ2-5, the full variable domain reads DSGVTQTPKHLITATGQRVTLRCSPRSGDLSVYWYQQSLDQGLQFLIQYYNGEERAKGNILERFSAQQFPDLHSELNLSSLELGDSALYFCASSVSGAVQETQYFGPGTRLLVL.

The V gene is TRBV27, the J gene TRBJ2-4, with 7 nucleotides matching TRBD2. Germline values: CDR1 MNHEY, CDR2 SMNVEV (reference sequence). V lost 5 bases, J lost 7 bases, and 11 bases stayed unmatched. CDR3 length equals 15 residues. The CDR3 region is CASSKIGLEGNIQYF. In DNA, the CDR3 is TGTGCCAGCAGTAAAATAGGACTAGAAGGCAACATTCAGTACTTC.

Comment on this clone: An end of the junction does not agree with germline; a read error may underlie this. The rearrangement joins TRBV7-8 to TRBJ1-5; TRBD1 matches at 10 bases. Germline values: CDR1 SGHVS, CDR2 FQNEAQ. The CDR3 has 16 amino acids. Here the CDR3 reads CASSAGQGVSSQPQHF. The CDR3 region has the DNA TGTGCCAGCAGCGCCGGACAGGGGGTCAGCAGTCAGCCCCAGCATTTT.

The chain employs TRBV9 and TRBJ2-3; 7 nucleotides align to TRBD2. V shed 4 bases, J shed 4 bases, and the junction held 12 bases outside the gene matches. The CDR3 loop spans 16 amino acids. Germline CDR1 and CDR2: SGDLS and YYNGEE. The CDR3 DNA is TGTGCCAGCAGCCTTCGGACTAGTAGTCCCCCAGATACGCAGTATTTT. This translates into CASSLRTSSPPDTQYF.

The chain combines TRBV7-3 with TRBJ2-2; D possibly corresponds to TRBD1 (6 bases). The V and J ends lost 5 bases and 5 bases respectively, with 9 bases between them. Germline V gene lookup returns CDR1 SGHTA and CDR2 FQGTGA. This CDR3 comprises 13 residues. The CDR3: CASSPTGTGELFF. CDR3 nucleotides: TGTGCCAGCAGCCCCACAGGGACCGGGGAGCTGTTTTTT.

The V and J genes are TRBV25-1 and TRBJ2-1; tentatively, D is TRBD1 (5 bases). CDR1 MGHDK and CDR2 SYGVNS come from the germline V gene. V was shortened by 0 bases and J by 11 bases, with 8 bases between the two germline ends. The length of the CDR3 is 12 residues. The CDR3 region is CASSEYQGQQFF. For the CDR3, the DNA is TGTGCCAGCAGTGAATACCAGGGCCAGCAGTTCTTC.

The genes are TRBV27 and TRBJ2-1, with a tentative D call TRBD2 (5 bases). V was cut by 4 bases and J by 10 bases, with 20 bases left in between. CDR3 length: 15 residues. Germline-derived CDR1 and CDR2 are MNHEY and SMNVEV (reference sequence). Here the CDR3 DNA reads TGTGCCAGCAGTTACCGGAGCGGACCCCAGACCGAGCAGTTCTTC. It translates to CASSYRSGPQTEQFF.

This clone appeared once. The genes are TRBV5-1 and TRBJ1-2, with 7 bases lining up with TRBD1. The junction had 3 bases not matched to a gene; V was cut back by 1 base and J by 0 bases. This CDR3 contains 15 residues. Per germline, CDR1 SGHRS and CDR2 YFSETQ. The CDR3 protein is CASSLFTGANYGYTF. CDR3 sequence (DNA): TGCGCCAGCAGCTTGTTTACAGGGGCTAACTATGGCTACACCTTC.

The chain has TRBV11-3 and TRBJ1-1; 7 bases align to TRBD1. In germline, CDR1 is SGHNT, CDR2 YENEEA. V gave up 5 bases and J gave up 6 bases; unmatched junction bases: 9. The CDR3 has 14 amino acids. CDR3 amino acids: CASSPQGRIAEAFF. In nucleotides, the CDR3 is TGTGCCAGCAGCCCACAGGGGAGGATAGCTGAAGCTTTCTTT.

In nucleotides, the CDR3 is TGTGCCAGCAGTGGCGTCGCGAAGAGCTCCTACAATGAGCAGTTCTTC. Amino acid sequence: CASSGVAKSSYNEQFF. This chain connects TRBV2 to TRBJ2-1; no reliable D call. From germline, CDR1 is SNHLY and CDR2 FYNNEI. V was trimmed by 4 bases and J by 0 bases, leaving 13 bases between them. This CDR3 comprises 16 residues.

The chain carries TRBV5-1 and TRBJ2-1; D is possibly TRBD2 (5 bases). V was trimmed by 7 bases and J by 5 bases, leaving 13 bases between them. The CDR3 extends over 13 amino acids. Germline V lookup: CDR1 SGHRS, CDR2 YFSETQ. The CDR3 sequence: CASDTEGNNEQFF. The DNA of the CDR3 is TGCGCCAGCGACACAGAGGGAAACAATGAGCAGTTCTTC.

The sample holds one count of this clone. The CDR3 sequence: CASLSGTSTIYF. CDR3 DNA sequence: TGTGCCAGCCTCTCCGGGACTAGCACCATATATTTT. The chain carries TRBV6-5 and TRBJ1-3, with D possibly matching TRBD1 (5 bases). V was trimmed by 8 bases and J by 9 bases, leaving 14 bases between them. The CDR3 is 12 amino acids. Germline V gene lookup returns CDR1 MNHEY and CDR2 SVGAGI.

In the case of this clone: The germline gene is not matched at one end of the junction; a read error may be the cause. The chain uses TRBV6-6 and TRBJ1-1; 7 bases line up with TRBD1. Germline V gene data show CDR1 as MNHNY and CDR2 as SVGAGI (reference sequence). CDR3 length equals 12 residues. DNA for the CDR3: TGTGCCAGCAGTTACCTTCCGGACAGGTTGGTCTTT. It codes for CASSYLPDRLVF.